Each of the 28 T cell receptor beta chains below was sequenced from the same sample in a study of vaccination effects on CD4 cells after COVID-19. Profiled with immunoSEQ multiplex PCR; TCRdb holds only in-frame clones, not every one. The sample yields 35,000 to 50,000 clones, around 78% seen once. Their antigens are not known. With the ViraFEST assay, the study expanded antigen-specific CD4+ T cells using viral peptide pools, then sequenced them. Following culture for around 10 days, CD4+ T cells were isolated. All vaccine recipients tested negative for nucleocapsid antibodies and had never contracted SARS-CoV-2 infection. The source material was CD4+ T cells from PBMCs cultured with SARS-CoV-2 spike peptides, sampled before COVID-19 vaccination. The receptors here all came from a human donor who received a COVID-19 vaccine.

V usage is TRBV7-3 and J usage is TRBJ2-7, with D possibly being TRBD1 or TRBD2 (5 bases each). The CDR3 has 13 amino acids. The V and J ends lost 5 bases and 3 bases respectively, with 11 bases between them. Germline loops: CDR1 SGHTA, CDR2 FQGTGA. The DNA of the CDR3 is TGTGCCAGCAGCCTCTCTGGGGGCTACGAGCAGTACGTC. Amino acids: CASSLSGGYEQYV.

The CDR3 reads CASSIAQREGNGYTF. For the CDR3, the DNA is TGTGCCAGTAGTATAGCCCAAAGAGAGGGTAATGGCTACACCTTC. The chain links TRBV19 to TRBJ1-2; D ambiguous. The CDR3 has 15 residues. Germline CDR1 is LNHDA and CDR2 is SQIVND (reference sequence). Trimming shortened V by 1 base and J by 6 bases, and 15 bases separated the two germline ends.

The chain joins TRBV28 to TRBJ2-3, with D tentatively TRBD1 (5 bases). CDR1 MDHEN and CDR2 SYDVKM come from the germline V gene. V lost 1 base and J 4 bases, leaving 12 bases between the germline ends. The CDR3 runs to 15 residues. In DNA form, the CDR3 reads TGTGCCAGCAGTTTATCCTTGGGGCGCGCAGATACGCAGTATTTT. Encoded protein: CASSLSLGRADTQYF.

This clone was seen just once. The CDR3 reads CASSSTASNSPLHF. The CDR3 DNA sequence: TGTGCCAGCAGCTCGACAGCTTCAAATTCACCCCTCCACTTT. The genes are TRBV7-3 and TRBJ1-6, with a possible D match to TRBD1 (5 bases). The ends were cut back, 4 bases at V and 7 bases at J, with 11 bases in the middle. This CDR3 is 14 amino acids long. The germline V gene encodes CDR1 SGHTA and CDR2 FQGTGA.

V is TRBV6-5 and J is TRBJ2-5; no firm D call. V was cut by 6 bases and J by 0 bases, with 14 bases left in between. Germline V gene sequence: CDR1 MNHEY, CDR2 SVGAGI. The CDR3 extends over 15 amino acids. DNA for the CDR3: TGTGCCAGCAGCCGGGCAGGAGAGTACCAAGAGACCCAGTACTTC. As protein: CASSRAGEYQETQYF.

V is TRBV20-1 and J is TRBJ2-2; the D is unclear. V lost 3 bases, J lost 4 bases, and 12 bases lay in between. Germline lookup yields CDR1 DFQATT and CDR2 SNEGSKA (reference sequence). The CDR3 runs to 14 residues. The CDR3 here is CSASHGSGTGELFF. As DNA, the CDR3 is TGCAGTGCTAGTCACGGGTCGGGCACCGGGGAGCTGTTTTTT.

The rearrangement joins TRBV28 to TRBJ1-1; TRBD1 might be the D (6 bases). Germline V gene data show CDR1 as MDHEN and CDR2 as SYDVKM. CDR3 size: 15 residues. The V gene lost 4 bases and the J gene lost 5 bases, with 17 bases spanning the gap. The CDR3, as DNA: TGTGCCAGCAGTTACCCCGGGACAACGCCAACTGAAGCTTTCTTT. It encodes CASSYPGTTPTEAFF.

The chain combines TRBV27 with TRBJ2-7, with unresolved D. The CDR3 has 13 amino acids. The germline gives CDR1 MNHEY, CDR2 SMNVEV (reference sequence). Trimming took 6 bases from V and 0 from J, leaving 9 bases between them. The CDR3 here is CASRRSSSYEQYV. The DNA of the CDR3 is TGTGCCAGCAGACGGTCGTCCTCCTACGAGCAGTACGTC.

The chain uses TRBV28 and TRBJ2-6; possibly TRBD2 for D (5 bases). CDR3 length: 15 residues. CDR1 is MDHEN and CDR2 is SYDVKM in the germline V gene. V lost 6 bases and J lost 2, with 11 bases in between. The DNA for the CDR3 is TGTGCCAGCAGGAAATCCGGGGCTGGGGCCAACGTCCTGACTTTC. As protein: CASRKSGAGANVLTF.

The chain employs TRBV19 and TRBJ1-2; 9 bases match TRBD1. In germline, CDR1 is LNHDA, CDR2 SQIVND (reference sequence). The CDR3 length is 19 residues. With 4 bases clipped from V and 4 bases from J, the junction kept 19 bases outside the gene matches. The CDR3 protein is CASSSNSGTGTKGLYGYTF. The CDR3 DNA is TGTGCCAGTAGTAGCAACTCCGGGACAGGGACTAAGGGGCTCTATGGCTACACCTTC.

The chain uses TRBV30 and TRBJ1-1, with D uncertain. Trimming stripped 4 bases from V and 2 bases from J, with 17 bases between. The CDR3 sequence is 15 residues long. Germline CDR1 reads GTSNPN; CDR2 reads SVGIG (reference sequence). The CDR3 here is CAWTQLDKLNTEAFF. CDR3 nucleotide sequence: TGTGCCTGGACCCAGCTCGATAAGTTAAACACTGAAGCTTTCTTT. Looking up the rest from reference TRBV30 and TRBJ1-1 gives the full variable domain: SQTIHQWPATLVQPVGSPLSLECTVEGTSNPNLYWYRQAAGRGLQLLFYSVGIGQISSEVPQNLSASRPQDRQFILSSKKLLLSDSGFYLCAWTQLDKLNTEAFFGQGTRLTVV.

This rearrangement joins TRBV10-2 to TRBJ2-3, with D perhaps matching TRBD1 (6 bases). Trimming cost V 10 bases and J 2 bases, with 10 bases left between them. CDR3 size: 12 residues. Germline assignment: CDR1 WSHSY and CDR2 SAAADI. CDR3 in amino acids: CAIGQTTDTQYF. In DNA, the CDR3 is TGCGCCATTGGACAGACCACAGATACGCAGTATTTT.

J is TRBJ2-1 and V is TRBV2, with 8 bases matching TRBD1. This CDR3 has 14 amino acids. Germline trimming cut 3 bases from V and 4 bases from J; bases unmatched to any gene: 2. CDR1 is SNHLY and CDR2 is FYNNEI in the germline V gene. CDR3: CASSDRGLYNEQFF. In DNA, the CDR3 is TGTGCCAGCAGTGACAGGGGGCTTTACAATGAGCAGTTCTTC.

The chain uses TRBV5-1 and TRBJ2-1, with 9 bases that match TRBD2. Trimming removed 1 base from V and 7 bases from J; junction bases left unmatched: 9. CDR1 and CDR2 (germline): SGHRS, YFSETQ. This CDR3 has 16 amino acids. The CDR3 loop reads CASSLQGGGAWNEQFF. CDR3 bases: TGCGCCAGCAGCTTGCAGGGCGGGGGGGCGTGGAATGAGCAGTTCTTC. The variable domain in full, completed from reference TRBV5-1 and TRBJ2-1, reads KAGVTQTPRYLIKTRGQQVTLSCSPISGHRSVSWYQQTPGQGLQFLFEYFSETQRNKGNFPGRFSGRQFSNSRSEMNVSTLELGDSALYLCASSLQGGGAWNEQFFGPGTRLTVL.

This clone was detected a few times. This CDR3 is CASRDKDQPQHF. The CDR3 nucleotides are TGTGCCAGCCGGGACAAAGATCAGCCCCAGCATTTT. The V gene is TRBV19, the J gene TRBJ1-5, with D possibly matching TRBD1 (6 bases). Per the germline V gene, CDR1 is LNHDA and CDR2 is SQIVND (reference sequence). This CDR3 is built from 12 residues. Trimming took off 9 bases at V and 5 bases at J, with 11 bases between the two ends.

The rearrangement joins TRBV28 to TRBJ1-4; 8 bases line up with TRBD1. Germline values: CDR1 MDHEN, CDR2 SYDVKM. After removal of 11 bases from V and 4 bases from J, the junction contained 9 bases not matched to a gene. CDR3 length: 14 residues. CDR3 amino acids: CAANRDRSNEKLFF. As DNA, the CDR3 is TGTGCCGCCAACCGGGACAGGAGTAATGAAAAACTGTTTTTT.

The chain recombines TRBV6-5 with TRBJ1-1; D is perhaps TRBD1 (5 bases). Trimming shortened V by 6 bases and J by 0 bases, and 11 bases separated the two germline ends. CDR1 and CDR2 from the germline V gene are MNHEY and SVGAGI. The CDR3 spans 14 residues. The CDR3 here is CASRGRNMNTEAFF. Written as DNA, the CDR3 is TGTGCCAGCAGGGGACGGAACATGAACACTGAAGCTTTCTTT.

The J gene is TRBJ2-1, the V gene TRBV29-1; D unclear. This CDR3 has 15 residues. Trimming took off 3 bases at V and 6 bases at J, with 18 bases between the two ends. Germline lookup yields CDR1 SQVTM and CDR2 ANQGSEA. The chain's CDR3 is CSVDIQRPTFNEQFF. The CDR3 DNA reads TGCAGCGTTGACATACAGAGACCCACATTCAATGAGCAGTTCTTC.

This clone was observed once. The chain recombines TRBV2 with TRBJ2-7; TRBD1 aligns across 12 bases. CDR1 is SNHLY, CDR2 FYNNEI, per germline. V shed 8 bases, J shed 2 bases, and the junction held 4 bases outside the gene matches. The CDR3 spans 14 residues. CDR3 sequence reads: CASVRDRGPYEQYV. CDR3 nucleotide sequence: TGTGCCAGCGTCAGGGACAGGGGGCCCTACGAGCAGTACGTC.

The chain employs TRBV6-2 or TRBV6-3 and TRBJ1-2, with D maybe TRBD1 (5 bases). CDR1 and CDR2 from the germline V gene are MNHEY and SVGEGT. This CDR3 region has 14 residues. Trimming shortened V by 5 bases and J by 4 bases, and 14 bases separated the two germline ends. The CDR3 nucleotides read TGTGCCAGCAGTGTAGACGGGACGGTCTATGGCTACACCTTC. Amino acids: CASSVDGTVYGYTF.

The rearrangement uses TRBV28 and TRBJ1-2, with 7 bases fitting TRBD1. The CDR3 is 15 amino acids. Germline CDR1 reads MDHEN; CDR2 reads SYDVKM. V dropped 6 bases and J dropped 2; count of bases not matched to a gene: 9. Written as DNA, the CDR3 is TGTGCCAGCAGGTCCCCCACAGGGGCCAACTATGGCTACACCTTC. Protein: CASRSPTGANYGYTF.

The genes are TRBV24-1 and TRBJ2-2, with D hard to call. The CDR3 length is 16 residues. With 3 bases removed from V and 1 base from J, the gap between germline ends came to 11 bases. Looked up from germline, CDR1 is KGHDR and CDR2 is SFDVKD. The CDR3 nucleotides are TGTGCCACCAGTGATGCCTCCCACAGGAACACCGGGGAGCTGTTTTTT. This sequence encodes CATSDASHRNTGELFF.

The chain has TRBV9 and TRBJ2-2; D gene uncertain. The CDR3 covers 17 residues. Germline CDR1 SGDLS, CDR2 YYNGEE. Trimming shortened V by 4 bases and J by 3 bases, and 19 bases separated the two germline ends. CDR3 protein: CASSPDQWVGHTGELFF. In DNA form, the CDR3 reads TGTGCCAGCAGCCCCGACCAATGGGTAGGCCACACCGGGGAGCTGTTTTTT.

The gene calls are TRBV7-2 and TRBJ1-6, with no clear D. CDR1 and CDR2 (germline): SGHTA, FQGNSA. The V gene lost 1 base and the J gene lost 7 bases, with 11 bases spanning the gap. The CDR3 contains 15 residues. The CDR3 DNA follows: TGTGCCAGCAGCTTAGAGTTCAGGTTCAATTCACCCCTCCACTTT. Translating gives CASSLEFRFNSPLHF.

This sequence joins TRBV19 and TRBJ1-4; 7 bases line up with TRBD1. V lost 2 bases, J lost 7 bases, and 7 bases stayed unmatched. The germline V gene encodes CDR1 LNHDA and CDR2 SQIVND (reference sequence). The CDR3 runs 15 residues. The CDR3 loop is CASSIIGTAIEKLFF. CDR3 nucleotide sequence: TGTGCCAGTAGTATAATCGGGACAGCTATTGAAAAACTGTTTTTT. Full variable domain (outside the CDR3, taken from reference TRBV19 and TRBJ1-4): DGGITQSPKYLFRKEGQNVTLSCEQNLNHDAMYWYRQDPGQGLRLIYYSQIVNDFQKGDIAEGYSVSREKKESFPLTVTSAQKNPTAFYLCASSIIGTAIEKLFFGSGTQLSVL.

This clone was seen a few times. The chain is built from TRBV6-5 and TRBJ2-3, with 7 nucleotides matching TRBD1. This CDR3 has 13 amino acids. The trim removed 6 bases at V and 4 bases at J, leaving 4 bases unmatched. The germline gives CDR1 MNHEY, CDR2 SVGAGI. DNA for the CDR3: TGTGCCAGCAGGAGGGGGCAACCAGATACGCAGTATTTT. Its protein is CASRRGQPDTQYF.

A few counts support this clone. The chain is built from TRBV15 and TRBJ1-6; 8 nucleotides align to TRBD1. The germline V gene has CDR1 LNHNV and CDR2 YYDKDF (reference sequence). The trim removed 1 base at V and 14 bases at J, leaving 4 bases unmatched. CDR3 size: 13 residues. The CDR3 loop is CATSRGPQGALHF. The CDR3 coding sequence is TGTGCCACCAGCAGAGGCCCACAGGGGGCCCTCCACTTT.

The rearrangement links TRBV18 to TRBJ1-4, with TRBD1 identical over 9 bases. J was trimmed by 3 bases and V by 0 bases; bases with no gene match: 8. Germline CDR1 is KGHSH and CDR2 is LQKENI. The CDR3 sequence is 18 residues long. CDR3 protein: CASSPPGQGPRANEKLFF. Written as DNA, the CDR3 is TGTGCCAGCTCACCACCGGGACAGGGCCCTCGGGCTAATGAAAAACTGTTTTTT.